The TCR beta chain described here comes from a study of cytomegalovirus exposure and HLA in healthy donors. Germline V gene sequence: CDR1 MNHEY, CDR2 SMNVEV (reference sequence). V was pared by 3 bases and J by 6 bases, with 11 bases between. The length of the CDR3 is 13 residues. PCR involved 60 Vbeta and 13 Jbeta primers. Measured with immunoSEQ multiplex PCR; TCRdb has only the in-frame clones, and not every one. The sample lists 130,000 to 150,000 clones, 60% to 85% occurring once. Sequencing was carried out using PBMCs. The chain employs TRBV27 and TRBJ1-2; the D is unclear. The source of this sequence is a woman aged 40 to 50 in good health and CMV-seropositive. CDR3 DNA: TGTGCCAGCAGTTTCCGGGGTCCCGATGGCTACACCTTC. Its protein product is CASSFRGPDGYTF.